The T cell receptor (beta chain) described here comes from a study of beta chain features in type 1 diabetes. The study's findings and limits: Among type 1 diabetes patients, VDJ junctions had fewer insertions and more deletions. When Type 1 diabetes patients were examined, their TCRB CDR3s proved moderately but significantly shorter in all four CD4+ subsets.

In regard to this clone: What it binds is unknown.

Expressed TCRB transcripts were sequenced because the entire RNA isolate underwent reverse transcription. The protocol was immunoSEQ multiplex PCR, while the TCRdb copy is restricted to in-frame clones and leaves out a portion. This sample yields 300,000 to 400,000 clones, of which roughly 13% are seen a single time; roughly 0.015% belongs to the top ten. Every donor provided one heparinised blood draw, which averaged about 110 mL. Cell sorting via CD45RO/CCR7/CD25/CD127/CD95/CD27 was performed to obtain CD4+ naive, central memory, regulatory and stem cell-like memory cells. Germline CDR1 reads MDHEN; CDR2 reads SYDVKM. CDR3 length equals 15 residues. V gave up 8 bases and J gave up 8 bases; unmatched junction bases: 15.

The chain uses TRBV28 and TRBJ2-1; 7 bases agree with TRBD2. The sequenced material came from naive CD4+ T cells from blood. The clonotype was recovered from a woman aged 18-29 years with type 1 diabetes. In DNA form, the CDR3 reads TGTGCCAGCGGGTATAAAGCGGGGTCCCGGGATGAGCAGTTCTTC. Its translation is CASGYKAGSRDEQFF.